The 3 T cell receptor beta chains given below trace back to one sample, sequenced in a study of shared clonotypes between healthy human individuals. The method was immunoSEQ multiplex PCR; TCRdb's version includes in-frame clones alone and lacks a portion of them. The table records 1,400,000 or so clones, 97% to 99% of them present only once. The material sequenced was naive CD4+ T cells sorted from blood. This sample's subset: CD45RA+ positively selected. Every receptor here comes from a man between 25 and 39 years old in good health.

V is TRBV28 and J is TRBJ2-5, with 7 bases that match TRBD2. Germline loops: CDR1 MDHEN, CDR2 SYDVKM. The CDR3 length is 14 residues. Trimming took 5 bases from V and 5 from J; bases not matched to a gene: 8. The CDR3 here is CASSPREPHETQYF. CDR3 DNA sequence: TGTGCCAGCAGTCCGCGGGAGCCCCACGAGACCCAGTACTTC.

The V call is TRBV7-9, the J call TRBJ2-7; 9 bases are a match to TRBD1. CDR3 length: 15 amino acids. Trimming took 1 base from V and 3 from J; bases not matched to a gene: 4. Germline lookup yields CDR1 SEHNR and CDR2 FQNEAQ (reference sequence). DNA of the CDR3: TGTGCCAGCAGCTTAGTGACAGGGGGACGCTACGAGCAGTACTTC. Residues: CASSLVTGGRYEQYF. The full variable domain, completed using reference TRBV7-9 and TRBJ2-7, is DTGVSQNPRHKITKRGQNVTFRCDPISEHNRLYWYRQTLGQGPEFLTYFQNEAQLEKSRLLSDRFSAERPKGSFSTLEIQRTEQGDSAMYLCASSLVTGGRYEQYFGPGTRLTVT.

The CDR3 nucleotides read TGTGCCAGCCGCAGAGTTAGTTCCTACGAGCAGTACTTC. It specifies CASRRVSSYEQYF. The gene calls are TRBV2 and TRBJ2-7; D is uncertain. The CDR3 contains 13 residues. The germline gives CDR1 SNHLY, CDR2 FYNNEI. Between the trimmed V and J ends, which lost 8 bases and 1 base, there was a span of 12 bases.